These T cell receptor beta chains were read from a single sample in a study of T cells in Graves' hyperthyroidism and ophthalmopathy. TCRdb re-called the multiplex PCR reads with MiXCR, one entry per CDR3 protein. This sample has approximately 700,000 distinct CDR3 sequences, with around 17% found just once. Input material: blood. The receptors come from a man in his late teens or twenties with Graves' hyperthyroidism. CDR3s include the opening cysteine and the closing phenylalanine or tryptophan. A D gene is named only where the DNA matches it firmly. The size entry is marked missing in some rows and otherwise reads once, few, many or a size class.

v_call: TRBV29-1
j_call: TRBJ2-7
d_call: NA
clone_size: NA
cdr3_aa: CSVRTPSYEQYF
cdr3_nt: TGCAGCGTTCGTACACCTTCCTACGAGCAGTACTTC

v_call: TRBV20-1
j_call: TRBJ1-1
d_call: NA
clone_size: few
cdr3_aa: CSARGAGQTNTEAFF
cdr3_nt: TGCAGTGCTAGAGGGGCGGGACAAACTAACACTGAAGCTTTCTTT

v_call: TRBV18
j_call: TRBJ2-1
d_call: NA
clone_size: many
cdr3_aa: CASSPPRGNEQFF
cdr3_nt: TGTGCCAGCTCACCACCCCGGGGCAATGAGCAGTTCTTC

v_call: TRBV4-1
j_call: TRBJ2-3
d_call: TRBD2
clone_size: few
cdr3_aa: CASRTAGAETDTQYF
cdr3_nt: TGCGCCAGCAGAACAGCGGGGGCCGAAACAGATACGCAGTATTTT

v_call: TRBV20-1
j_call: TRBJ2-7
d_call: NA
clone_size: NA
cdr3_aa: CSARKDSYEQYF
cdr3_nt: TGCAGTGCTAGAAAGGACTCCTACGAGCAGTACTTC

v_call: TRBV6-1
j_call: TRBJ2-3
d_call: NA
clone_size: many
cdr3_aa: CASSRQTGTDTQYF
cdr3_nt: TGTGCCAGCAGTCGGCAAACGGGCACAGATACGCAGTATTTT

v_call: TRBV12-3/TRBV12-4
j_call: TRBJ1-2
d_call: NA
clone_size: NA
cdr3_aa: CASTPSLGAPRLGYTF
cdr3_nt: TGTGCCAGCACCCCCAGTTTAGGGGCCCCTAGGTTAGGCTACACCTTC

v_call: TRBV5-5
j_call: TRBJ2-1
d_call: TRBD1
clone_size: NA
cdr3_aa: CASMGTGNSYNEQFF
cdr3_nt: TGTGCCAGCATGGGGACAGGGAACTCCTACAATGAGCAGTTCTTC

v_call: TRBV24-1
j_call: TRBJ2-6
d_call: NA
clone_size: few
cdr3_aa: CATSDPEGANVLTF
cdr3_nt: TGTGCCACCAGTGATCCGGAAGGGGCCAACGTCCTGACTTTC

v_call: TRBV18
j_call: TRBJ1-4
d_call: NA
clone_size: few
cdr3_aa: CASSERGYNEKLFF
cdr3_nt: TGTGCCAGCTCCGAGAGAGGTTATAATGAAAAACTGTTTTTT

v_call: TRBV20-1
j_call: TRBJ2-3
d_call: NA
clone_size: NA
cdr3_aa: CSARAADSTDTQYF
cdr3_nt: TGCAGTGCTAGAGCGGCGGATAGCACAGATACGCAGTATTTT

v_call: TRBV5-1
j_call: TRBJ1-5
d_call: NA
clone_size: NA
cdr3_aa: CASSLERDGNQPQHF
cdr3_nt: TGCGCCAGCAGCTTGGAAAGGGATGGCAATCAGCCCCAGCATTTT

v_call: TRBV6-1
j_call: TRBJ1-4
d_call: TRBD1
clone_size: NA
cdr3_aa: CAIRASHGTGSEKLFF
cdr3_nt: TGTGCCATCCGGGCTTCGCACGGGACAGGGAGCGAAAAACTGTTTTTT

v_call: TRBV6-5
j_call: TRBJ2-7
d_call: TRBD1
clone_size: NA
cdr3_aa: CASSYGDRGFYEQYF
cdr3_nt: TGTGCCAGCAGTTACGGGGACAGGGGTTTCTACGAGCAGTACTTC

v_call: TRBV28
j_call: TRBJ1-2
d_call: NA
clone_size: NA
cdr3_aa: CASSSPGGIQSYGYTF
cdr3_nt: TGTGCCAGCAGTTCCCCCGGAGGAATTCAGTCTTATGGCTACACCTTC

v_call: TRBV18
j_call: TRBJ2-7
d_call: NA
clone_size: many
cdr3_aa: CASSRGRMPAYEQYF
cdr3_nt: TGTGCCAGCTCTCGGGGTAGGATGCCCGCCTACGAGCAGTACTTC